Following are 18 T cell receptor beta chains from one sample sequenced in a study of cytomegalovirus exposure and HLA in healthy donors. The primer mix had 60 Vbeta and 13 Jbeta primers. Clones were sequenced by immunoSEQ multiplex PCR, and TCRdb holds only the in-frame ones, with some missing. The sample lists 170,000 or so clones; over 80% were seen once. Sequencing used PBMCs. All receptors derive from a man between 45 and 60 years old in good health and CMV-seronegative.

The chain links TRBV7-6 to TRBJ1-1; TRBD1 matches at 7 bases. Per germline, CDR1 SGHVS and CDR2 FNYEAQ. Trimming at V came to 5 bases and at J to 5 bases, leaving 5 bases not matched to a gene. This CDR3 is built from 13 residues. The CDR3 reads CASSLTGVTEAFF. Written as DNA, the CDR3 is TGTGCCAGCAGCCTCACAGGGGTTACTGAAGCTTTCTTT.

This clone came up a few times. This sequence joins TRBV5-6 and TRBJ1-2; 8 bases line up with TRBD1. CDR1 and CDR2 (germline): SGHDT, YYEEEE. V lost 4 bases, J lost 2 bases, and 10 bases stayed unmatched. There are 16 residues in the CDR3. The CDR3 loop is CASSPFFYRGNYGYTF. DNA for the CDR3: TGTGCCAGCAGCCCTTTTTTTTACAGGGGGAACTATGGCTACACCTTC.

The gene calls are TRBV27 and TRBJ2-5, with 8 nucleotides matching TRBD2. The CDR3 has 15 amino acids. CDR1 is MNHEY and CDR2 is SMNVEV in the germline V gene (reference sequence). V lost 6 bases and J lost 2; bases outside the gene matches: 8. The CDR3 DNA reads TGTGCCAGCAGCGAAGACACTAGCGGACAAGAGACCCAGTACTTC. Translated: CASSEDTSGQETQYF.

The chain uses TRBV9 and TRBJ2-1, with TRBD2 matching over 10 bases. V was pared by 5 bases and J by 7 bases, with 9 bases of the junction left unmatched. CDR1 and CDR2 from the germline V gene are SGDLS and YYNGEE. CDR3 length: 15 residues. CDR3 nucleotides: TGTGCCAGCAGTCTAGCGGGAGTAAGGGGGAATGAGCAGTTCTTC. Protein: CASSLAGVRGNEQFF.

V and J are TRBV7-2 and TRBJ2-2; D is undetermined. Germline lookup yields CDR1 SGHTA and CDR2 FQGNSA. The CDR3 extends over 12 amino acids. V was cut by 2 bases and J by 7 bases, with 5 bases left in between. The CDR3 spells CASSLPYGELFF. DNA for the CDR3: TGTGCCAGCAGCTTACCGTACGGGGAGCTGTTTTTT.

This sequence joins TRBV6-5 and TRBJ1-2; TRBD1 matches at 8 bases. Germline values: CDR1 MNHEY, CDR2 SVGAGI. J was trimmed by 7 bases and V by 8 bases; bases with no gene match: 12. This CDR3 comprises 14 residues. The CDR3 spells CASHSGQEKIGYTF. The CDR3 region has the DNA TGTGCCAGCCACTCGGGACAGGAGAAGATTGGCTACACCTTC.

The chain employs TRBV5-4 and TRBJ1-6, with 7 positions matching TRBD1. Germline CDR1 and CDR2: SGHNT and YYREEE (reference sequence). CDR3 size: 16 residues. J lost 4 bases, V lost 0 bases, and 4 bases had no gene match. The CDR3 nucleotides are TGTGCCAGCAGCTTGGTCGGGGACAGATATAATTCACCCCTCCACTTT. Translation: CASSLVGDRYNSPLHF.

The genes are TRBV5-8 and TRBJ2-1; 8 nucleotides agree with TRBD1. Germline CDR1 and CDR2: SGHTS and YDEGEE. The CDR3 loop spans 16 amino acids. Trimming at V came to 2 bases and at J to 4 bases, leaving 8 bases not matched to a gene. The CDR3 region is CASSLYRTGIYNEQFF. CDR3 DNA sequence: TGTGCCAGCAGCTTATATCGGACAGGGATTTACAATGAGCAGTTCTTC. Drawing the rest from reference TRBV5-8 and TRBJ2-1, the complete variable domain is EAGVTQSPTHLIKTRGQQATLRCSPISGHTSVYWYQQALGLGLQFLLWYDEGEERNRGNFPPRFSGRQFPNYSSELNVNALELEDSALYLCASSLYRTGIYNEQFFGPGTRLTVL.

V and J are TRBV5-1 and TRBJ2-7; TRBD1 matches at 9 bases. The germline V gene has CDR1 SGHRS and CDR2 YFSETQ. The CDR3 extends over 15 amino acids. The ends lost 0 bases at V and 5 bases at J; junction bases unmatched: 6. The CDR3 is CASSLADRGGNEQYF. DNA for the CDR3: TGCGCCAGCAGCTTGGCAGACAGGGGGGGAAACGAGCAGTACTTC.

The chain couples TRBV7-2 to TRBJ2-2; D not resolved. Germline lookup yields CDR1 SGHTA and CDR2 FQGNSA. The CDR3 has 14 amino acids. Trimming removed 2 bases from V and 6 bases from J, with 10 bases in between. CDR3 region: CASSLMLSAGELFF. The CDR3 bases are TGTGCCAGCAGCTTAATGCTGTCAGCCGGGGAGCTGTTTTTT.

This chain links TRBV5-1 with TRBJ1-6, with D unresolved. Deletions cut 0 bases from V and 0 bases from J, with 4 bases between. Looked up from germline, CDR1 is SGHRS and CDR2 is YFSETQ. The CDR3 spans 15 residues. The CDR3 sequence is CASSLGGSYNSPLHF. The CDR3 DNA sequence: TGCGCCAGCAGCTTGGGAGGCTCCTATAATTCACCCCTCCACTTT. Variable domain in full (rest from reference TRBV5-1 and TRBJ1-6): KAGVTQTPRYLIKTRGQQVTLSCSPISGHRSVSWYQQTPGQGLQFLFEYFSETQRNKGNFPGRFSGRQFSNSRSEMNVSTLELGDSALYLCASSLGGSYNSPLHFGNGTRLTVT.

This chain connects TRBV6-5 to TRBJ1-3; 9 bases line up with TRBD1. Per germline, CDR1 MNHEY and CDR2 SVGAGI. This CDR3 has 13 residues. The V gene end was trimmed by 6 bases and the J gene end by 8 bases; junction bases not matched to a gene: 5. The chain's CDR3 is CASRRTGADTIYF. Here the CDR3 DNA reads TGTGCCAGCAGACGGACAGGGGCTGACACCATATATTTT.

This rearrangement joins TRBV6-1 to TRBJ1-5, with D perhaps TRBD1 (6 bases). Germline values: CDR1 MNHNS, CDR2 SASEGT. CDR3 size: 18 residues. V was cut by 2 bases and J by 2 bases, with 19 bases left in between. CDR3 region: CASSEHVGGGSGNQPQHF. The CDR3 DNA reads TGTGCCAGCAGTGAACACGTCGGGGGGGGCTCTGGCAATCAGCCCCAGCATTTT.

This clone was recorded once. The chain uses TRBV30 and TRBJ2-7, with 8 bases lining up with TRBD1. CDR1 is GTSNPN and CDR2 is SVGIG in the germline V gene (reference sequence). The CDR3 runs 16 residues. V lost 4 bases, J lost 7 bases, and 18 bases stayed unmatched. CDR3 region: CAWKRRWDRPGGEQYF. CDR3 nucleotide sequence: TGTGCCTGGAAAAGGCGCTGGGACAGGCCGGGTGGGGAGCAGTACTTC.

The CDR3: CASSSTRAGELFF. The CDR3 region has the DNA TGTGCCAGCAGCTCCACACGGGCCGGGGAGCTGTTTTTT. The chain recombines TRBV7-2 with TRBJ2-2; D not resolved. V gave up 4 bases and J gave up 6 bases, with 9 bases separating them. The germline V gene has CDR1 SGHTA and CDR2 FQGNSA. This CDR3 region has 13 residues.

The chain recombines TRBV5-1 with TRBJ1-4, with 7 bases lining up with TRBD1. CDR1 and CDR2 (germline): SGHRS, YFSETQ. The CDR3 consists of 14 residues. The V segment lost 4 bases and the J segment 7 bases; nucleotides outside the gene matches: 7. The CDR3 nucleotides read TGCGCCAGCAGCCTCGGAGGGGGCAGTGAAAAACTGTTTTTT. It codes for CASSLGGGSEKLFF.

Regarding this clone: The junction departs from germline at one end; a sequencing error may be responsible. V is TRBV7-9 and J is TRBJ1-4; 8 bases are a match to TRBD1. This CDR3 has 15 amino acids. Germline assignment: CDR1 SEHNR and CDR2 FQNEAQ (reference sequence). The DNA of the CDR3 is TGTTCCAGCAGCTCCGGGGGACAGGTCAATGAAAAACTGTTTTTT. Translating it yields CSSSSGGQVNEKLFF.

The chain joins TRBV7-6 to TRBJ2-3, with TRBD2 matching over 7 bases. Germline V lookup: CDR1 SGHVS, CDR2 FNYEAQ. V shed 0 bases, J shed 1 base, and the junction held 10 bases outside the gene matches. This CDR3 has 18 residues. CDR3 DNA: TGTGCCAGCAGCTTAGCACCTTCTAGCGGTCGGGGCACAGATACGCAGTATTTT. This gives the protein CASSLAPSSGRGTDTQYF.